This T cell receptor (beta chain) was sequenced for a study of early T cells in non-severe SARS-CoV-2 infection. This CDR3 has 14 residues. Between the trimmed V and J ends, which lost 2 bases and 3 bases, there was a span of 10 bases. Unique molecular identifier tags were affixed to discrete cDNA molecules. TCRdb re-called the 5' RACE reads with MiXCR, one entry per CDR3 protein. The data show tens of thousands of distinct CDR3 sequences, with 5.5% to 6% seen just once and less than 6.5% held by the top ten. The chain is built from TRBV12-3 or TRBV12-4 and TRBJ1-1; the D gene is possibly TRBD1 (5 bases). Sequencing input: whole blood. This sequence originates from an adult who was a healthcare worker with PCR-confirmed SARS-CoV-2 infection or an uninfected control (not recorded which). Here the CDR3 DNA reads TGTGCCAGCAGTTTATTCAGGGTAGACACTGAAGCTTTCTTT. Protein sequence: CASSLFRVDTEAFF.